This TCR beta chain came from a study of cytomegalovirus exposure and HLA in healthy donors. CDR1 is SGHRS and CDR2 is YFSETQ in the germline V gene. The length of the CDR3 is 20 residues. After removal of 0 bases from V and 1 base from J, the junction contained 17 bases not matched to a gene. Only a few counts were recorded for this clone. Primers for the PCR totalled 60 Vbeta and 13 Jbeta. TCRdb's copy holds only in-frame clones and misses some; the assay was immunoSEQ multiplex PCR. The table lists roughly 120,000 clones, less than 80% of them singletons. This receptor was identified in a man aged 50 to 59 in good health and CMV-seronegative. The chain recombines TRBV5-1 with TRBJ2-5; 8 bases are a match to TRBD2. Sequencing was carried out using PBMCs. CDR3 sequence reads: CASSLGPRGGPNKIQETQYF. CDR3 bases: TGCGCCAGCAGCTTGGGTCCGCGCGGGGGGCCAAATAAGATCCAAGAGACCCAGTACTTC.